This section outlines one TCR beta chain sequence together with its context. Patients in Seattle were enrolled during active infection, then followed longitudinally. These data come from a study of blood T cell repertoires in COVID-19. Study-level information: The United States, Italy and Spain were the sources of the acute and convalescent COVID-19 samples. T cells, B-cell-depleted T cells, or PBMCs supplied cDNA or gDNA.

As handled by the study authors: Reference gene primer amplification yielded estimated nucleated cell counts. The data were produced by immunoSEQ multiplex PCR, yet TCRdb's version contains in-frame clones alone and is incomplete. Clonal size and the V and J genes are those of that table, whereas D and trimming came from the DNA. The repertoire has more than 300,000 clones, roughly 90% of them found once; the top ten carry 7% to 8%. Unmatched junction bases numbered 5, after V lost 8 bases and J lost 5 bases. Germline V gene sequence: CDR1 SGHVS, CDR2 FQNEAQ. This CDR3 is built from 12 residues. The origin of this receptor is a woman between 65 and 79 years old with COVID-19, enrolled during active disease. The chain combines TRBV7-8 with TRBJ2-7; 8 bases are shared with TRBD2. Sequences were obtained from peripheral blood. The CDR3 protein is CASSTRGDEQYF. CDR3 DNA sequence: TGTGCCAGCTCGACGCGGGGGGACGAGCAGTACTTC.